This T cell receptor (beta chain) was captured in a study of shared clonotypes between healthy human individuals. The wider study: Samples came from a couple of female and a few male donors aged 18 to 49. Three plates were used per donor for CD4 naive, three for CD4 memory, two for CD8 naive and one for CD8 memory. Study-level points and caveats: Larger estimated richness was generally recorded for naive subsets relative to memory subsets.

To note about this clone: Antigen unknown.

Naive CD8 cells lacked CD45RO and underwent positive selection for CCR7, leaving out terminally differentiated effector memory CD45RA+ cells. In the original analysis: From ImmunoSEQ came sequences covering only the junction and carrying no quality scores, so filtering differed. TCRdb's table, derived via immunoSEQ multiplex PCR, lists solely in-frame clones and lacks some. The DNA was the basis for D and trimming; V, J and clone size are from that table. The sample has some 2 million clones; over 85% are singletons. This receptor was obtained from a man younger than 35 in good health. Sequencing was carried out using naive CD8+ T cells sorted from blood.

This CDR3 is CASSPLAGVSSYNEQFF. The CDR3 DNA reads as TGTGCCAGCTCACCTCTAGCGGGAGTTTCCTCCTACAATGAGCAGTTCTTC. The V and J genes are TRBV18 and TRBJ2-1; TRBD2 matches at 10 bases. Unmatched junction bases numbered 5, after V lost 3 bases and J lost 0 bases. The CDR3 totals 17 residues. The germline V gene encodes CDR1 KGHSH and CDR2 LQKENI.